The 17 T cell receptor beta chains given below trace back to one sample, sequenced in a study of blood T cells in healthy people across ages. A second PCR, run for about 6 to 11 cycles, used a sample-barcoded 5' primer plus a J-beta primer mix. Each CDR3 protein is one row after TCRdb ran MiXCR on the 5' RACE reads. The table lists hundreds of thousands of distinct CDR3 sequences, roughly 49% of them singletons. Sequences were obtained from blood. The receptors derive from a woman in her sixties in good health.

This rearrangement joins TRBV28 to TRBJ2-1; D gene unclear. This CDR3 has 12 amino acids. From germline, CDR1 is MDHEN and CDR2 SYDVKM. V lost 8 bases, J lost 9 bases, and 14 bases lay in between. CDR3 region: CASRYRVGEQFF. CDR3 bases: TGTGCCAGCCGGTACCGTGTGGGTGAGCAGTTCTTC.

The table lists this clonotype with a few counts. This CDR3 reads CATVESPGSNEQFF. CDR3 bases: TGTGCCACGGTAGAAAGCCCGGGGTCGAATGAGCAGTTCTTC. The chain carries TRBV10-3 and TRBJ2-1; D possibly corresponds to TRBD2 (5 bases). Germline V lookup: CDR1 ENHRY, CDR2 SYGVKD. Trimming removed 10 bases at V and 7 bases at J, with 20 bases between. The CDR3 has 14 amino acids.

The genes are TRBV28 and TRBJ2-5; 9 bases are shared with TRBD2. The CDR3 spans 17 residues. J lost 2 bases, V lost 2 bases, and 9 bases had no gene match. Germline CDR1 reads MDHEN; CDR2 reads SYDVKM. CDR3 sequence: CASSLRKTSGLQETQYF. In nucleotides, the CDR3 is TGTGCCAGCAGTTTACGGAAAACTAGCGGGCTTCAAGAGACCCAGTACTTC.

This chain connects TRBV27 to TRBJ2-1, with TRBD2 identical over 10 bases. There are 15 residues in the CDR3. The germline gives CDR1 MNHEY, CDR2 SMNVEV (reference sequence). The ends lost 6 bases at V and 2 bases at J; junction bases unmatched: 4. CDR3 sequence reads: CASRDLAGAYNEQFF. CDR3 coding DNA: TGTGCCAGCAGAGACCTAGCGGGAGCCTACAATGAGCAGTTCTTC.

Many counts were recorded for this clonotype. The chain links TRBV29-1 to TRBJ2-7; unclear D gene. The CDR3 is 16 amino acids. The V gene lost 5 bases and the J gene lost 4 bases, with 24 bases spanning the gap. Germline values: CDR1 SQVTM, CDR2 ANQGSEA. The CDR3 DNA reads as TGCAGCGTTTTCCTCCGACCAAGACCATCTCAATACGAGCAGTACTTC. Protein: CSVFLRPRPSQYEQYF.

This clonotype has more than one count but fewer than ten. This chain links TRBV7-2 with TRBJ2-5, with a tentative D call TRBD1 (5 bases). The V gene lost 0 bases and the J gene lost 7 bases, with 12 bases spanning the gap. The germline CDR1 and CDR2 sequences are SGHTA and FQGNSA. This CDR3 spans 14 amino acids. The CDR3 reads CASSLAGLETTQYF. The CDR3 nucleotides read TGTGCCAGCAGCTTAGCGGGGCTCGAGACGACCCAGTACTTC.

The sample holds a few counts of this clonotype. This rearrangement joins TRBV7-6 to TRBJ2-7, with 7 bases identical to TRBD2. The trim removed 4 bases at V and 0 bases at J, leaving 3 bases unmatched. The CDR3 has 14 residues. Germline values: CDR1 SGHVS, CDR2 FNYEAQ. CDR3 sequence reads: CASSSGRHSYEQYF. The CDR3 DNA is TGTGCCAGCAGCTCCGGGAGGCACTCCTACGAGCAGTACTTC.

The V gene is TRBV2, the J gene TRBJ2-7; D gene uncertain. Deletions cut 4 bases from V and 1 base from J, with 8 bases between. CDR3 length: 13 residues. Germline V gene lookup returns CDR1 SNHLY and CDR2 FYNNEI. The CDR3 DNA follows: TGTGCCAGCAGTGTTGTGCAGTCCTACGAGCAGTACTTC. Its protein product is CASSVVQSYEQYF. Supplemented by reference TRBV2 and TRBJ2-7, the full variable domain reads EPEVTQTPSHQVTQMGQEVILRCVPISNHLYFYWYRQILGQKVEFLVSFYNNEISEKSEIFDDQFSVERPDGSNFTLKIRSTKLEDSAMYFCASSVVQSYEQYFGPGTRLTVT.

V and J are TRBV7-2 and TRBJ2-1; D uncertain. The DNA end lines up better with TRBJ2-7; the J call may be wrong. From germline, CDR1 is SGHTA and CDR2 FQGNSA. This CDR3 is 14 amino acids long. The chain's CDR3 is CASSPGRSYNEQYF. In DNA, the CDR3 is TGTGCCAGCAGCCCCGGACGCTCCTACAATGAGCAGTACTTC.

A note on this clonotype: The junction departs from the called germline gene at one end, perhaps through a read error. V is TRBV28 and J is TRBJ2-3, with 11 bases aligning to TRBD2. Germline values: CDR1 MDHEN, CDR2 SYDVKM. This CDR3 is built from 19 residues. As DNA, the CDR3 is TGTGCCAGCAGTTTAGGTATAGCTAGCGGGAGGATTAACACAGATACGCGGTATTTT. Its translation: CASSLGIASGRINTDTRYF.

CDR3 protein: CASSRQRGETQYF. The CDR3 bases are TGTGCCAGCAGTAGGCAGCGCGGAGAGACCCAGTACTTC. The chain employs TRBV6-5 and TRBJ2-5; D gene uncertain. Between the trimmed V and J ends, which lost 5 bases and 4 bases, there was a span of 11 bases. This CDR3 contains 13 residues. Germline-derived CDR1 and CDR2 are MNHEY and SVGAGI.

The genes are TRBV7-2 and TRBJ2-7, with TRBD2 matching 13 bases. V shed 3 bases, J shed 0 bases, and the junction held 5 bases outside the gene matches. CDR1 is SGHTA, CDR2 FQGNSA, per germline. This CDR3 region has 17 residues. CDR3 nucleotide sequence: TGTGCCAGCAGCTTGAGGGGGACTAGCGGGACCTCCTACGAGCAGTACTTC. This sequence encodes CASSLRGTSGTSYEQYF.

The chain combines TRBV7-3 with TRBJ2-5; D is undetermined. Germline loops: CDR1 SGHTA, CDR2 FQGTGA. The length of the CDR3 is 13 residues. Trimming left V 5 bases short and J 5 bases short, with 12 bases between. The CDR3 is CASSVNLLETQYF. CDR3 nucleotide sequence: TGTGCCAGCAGCGTAAATTTGTTGGAGACCCAGTACTTC.

The V and J genes are TRBV4-2 and TRBJ2-7; 12 bases are shared with TRBD2. With 5 bases clipped from V and 5 bases from J, the junction kept 13 bases outside the gene matches. CDR1 and CDR2 (germline): LGHNA, YNFKEQ. The CDR3 length is 17 residues. The CDR3 loop is CASSYPTSGRATDEQYF. In DNA form, the CDR3 reads TGTGCCAGCAGCTACCCGACTAGCGGGAGAGCTACGGACGAGCAGTACTTC.

This clonotype was observed a handful of times. A single base separates this from a much larger clone, so it may be a read error. The genes are TRBV20-1 and TRBJ2-5; D possibly corresponds to TRBD1 (6 bases). The germline gives CDR1 DFQATT, CDR2 SNEGSKA (reference sequence). Trimming removed 3 bases at V and 5 bases at J, with 19 bases between. The CDR3 is made up of 15 amino acids. CDR3 residues: CSASFSRGQGETQYF. CDR3 nucleotide sequence: TGCAGTGCTAGCTTCTCACGGGGCCAGGGGGAGACCCAGTACTTC.

This clonotype was seen only a few times. V is TRBV7-2 and J is TRBJ1-1; no clear D gene. Germline CDR1 reads SGHTA; CDR2 reads FQGNSA. Trimming removed 2 bases from V and 1 base from J, with 14 bases in between. CDR3 length equals 16 residues. The CDR3 here is CASSLHNRITNTEAFF. The DNA of the CDR3 is TGTGCCAGCAGCTTACATAACCGAATAACGAACACTGAAGCTTTCTTT.

The chain recombines TRBV10-3 with TRBJ2-1; 10 nucleotides line up with TRBD1. Germline values: CDR1 ENHRY, CDR2 SYGVKD. The CDR3 has 15 residues. V shed 10 bases and J 5 bases; nucleotides not matched to a gene: 11. CDR3 loop: CASGGGTGVNNEQFF. CDR3 sequence (DNA): TGTGCCAGTGGAGGGGGGACAGGGGTTAACAATGAGCAGTTCTTC.